The 20 T cell receptor beta chains presented below share a single source sample, sequenced in a study of post-analysis software for immune sequencing data. Findings and limits, study-wide: About five TRBV segments, including TRBV5-6, TRBV5-1 and TRBV20-1, were more frequent in patients than controls.

Unique molecular identifiers were built into the TCR beta cDNA libraries. One entry per CDR3 protein, called by TCRdb with MiXCR from the PCR reads. The table includes approximately 690,000 distinct CDR3 sequences, approximately 59% detected once. These receptors have no identified antigens. Source material: blood. These receptors originate from a girl aged 2 to 9 with multiple sclerosis.

J is TRBJ1-2 and V is TRBV6-5; 7 nucleotides align to TRBD1. The length of the CDR3 is 12 residues. V trimming: 7 bases; J trimming: 9 bases; junction bases outside the gene matches: 8. Germline CDR1 and CDR2: MNHEY and SVGAGI. The CDR3 nucleotides are TGTGCCAGCACCCCACAGGGGTTTAGCTACACCTTC. Residues: CASTPQGFSYTF.

This clonotype has a handful of counts. The rearrangement uses TRBV6-2 or TRBV6-3 and TRBJ2-5; D call uncertain. Germline V gene lookup returns CDR1 MNHEY and CDR2 SVGEGT. V was pared by 4 bases and J by 5 bases, with 14 bases between. The CDR3 is 14 amino acids. The DNA for the CDR3 is TGTGCCAGCAGTTCCCTAGACTCCCTGGAGACCCAGTACTTC. This gives the protein CASSSLDSLETQYF.

This clonotype has only a few counts. This chain joins TRBV29-1 and TRBJ2-5, with D perhaps matching TRBD1 or TRBD2 (5 bases each). The germline V and J ends were trimmed by 5 bases and 3 bases, with 7 bases remaining between them. In germline, CDR1 is SQVTM, CDR2 ANQGSEA. The CDR3 has 11 residues. The DNA for the CDR3 is TGCAGCGTTAGAGGGGAAGAGACCCAGTACTTC. This gives the protein CSVRGEETQYF.

This clonotype has just a few counts. The genes are TRBV29-1 and TRBJ2-4, with TRBD1 matching over 9 bases. The CDR3 length is 15 residues. V was clipped by 6 bases and J by 1 base; unmatched bases: 7. From germline, CDR1 is SQVTM and CDR2 ANQGSEA. The CDR3 sequence is CSVLQGAGAKNIQYF. Written as DNA, the CDR3 is TGCAGCGTACTACAGGGGGCAGGTGCCAAAAACATTCAGTACTTC.

The CDR3 here is CATSTARGGSYNEQFF. The CDR3 bases are TGTGCCACCAGCACCGCGCGGGGGGGCTCCTACAATGAGCAGTTCTTC. The chain employs TRBV15 and TRBJ2-1, with TRBD2 identical over 9 bases. The CDR3 runs to 16 residues. The J segment lost 0 bases and the V segment lost 4 bases, leaving 4 bases of the junction unmatched. Germline values: CDR1 LNHNV, CDR2 YYDKDF (reference sequence).

This clonotype was seen only a few times. V usage is TRBV7-9 and J usage is TRBJ2-3; TRBD1 matches 7 bases. V was clipped by 5 bases and J by 3 bases; unmatched bases: 14. The CDR3 has 17 amino acids. Germline V lookup: CDR1 SEHNR, CDR2 FQNEAQ (reference sequence). The CDR3 nucleotides read TGTGCCAGCAGCGCTCCGGGACAGAGGATTTGGACAGATACGCAGTATTTT. Translating it yields CASSAPGQRIWTDTQYF. Full variable domain (remainder filled in from reference TRBV7-9 and TRBJ2-3): DTGVSQNPRHKITKRGQNVTFRCDPISEHNRLYWYRQTLGQGPEFLTYFQNEAQLEKSRLLSDRFSAERPKGSFSTLEIQRTEQGDSAMYLCASSAPGQRIWTDTQYFGPGTRLTVL.

This rearrangement joins TRBV21-1 to TRBJ2-1; TRBD2, the table's D call, was not compared with the DNA. TRBV21-1 is a pseudogene segment. This CDR3 has 10 amino acids. This chain's CDR3 is CASAGSEQFF. The DNA of the CDR3 is TGTGCCAGCGCAGGGAGCGAGCAGTTCTTC.

This chain links TRBV5-5 with TRBJ2-2, with a possible D match to TRBD2 (5 bases). Per germline, CDR1 SGHKS and CDR2 YYEKEE (reference sequence). The CDR3 extends over 15 amino acids. The V end was cut by 4 bases, the J end by 4 bases, with 14 bases between. CDR3 nucleotides: TGTGCCAGCAGCCCCCGAGAGGGATCCACCGGGGAGCTGTTTTTT. Its translation: CASSPREGSTGELFF.

CDR3 amino acids: CASSYSSWGGYTF. CDR3 bases: TGTGCCAGCAGCTACTCCTCTTGGGGAGGCTACACCTTC. V usage is TRBV27 and J usage is TRBJ1-2; D unresolved. Germline V gene lookup returns CDR1 MNHEY and CDR2 SMNVEV (reference sequence). V was clipped by 6 bases and J by 8 bases, with 16 bases between them. This CDR3 is 13 amino acids long.

This rearrangement joins TRBV6-2 or TRBV6-3 to TRBJ1-6; D gene unclear. The germline gives CDR1 MNHEY, CDR2 SVGEGT. CDR3 length: 13 amino acids. Between the trimmed V and J ends, which lost 0 bases and 16 bases, there was a span of 13 bases. This CDR3 reads CASSYSKGRALHF. The CDR3 region has the DNA TGTGCCAGCAGTTACTCGAAGGGCCGCGCACTCCACTTT.

The V and J genes are TRBV29-1 and TRBJ2-5; tentative D call: TRBD2 (6 bases). TRBJ2-7 matches the DNA end more closely, so the J call is doubtful. The CDR3 totals 13 residues. The germline V gene encodes CDR1 SQVTM and CDR2 ANQGSEA. In nucleotides, the CDR3 is TGCAGCGCCGCCGGGCTAGCGACGTCCGAGCAGTACTTC. Its translation is CSAAGLATSEQYF.

The V call is TRBV7-2, the J call TRBJ2-7, with a weak D call TRBD2 (5 bases). V dropped 2 bases and J dropped 7 bases, with 18 bases sitting between them. From germline, CDR1 is SGHTA and CDR2 FQGNSA. This CDR3 region has 15 residues. CDR3 amino acids: CASSLTSGLAYEQYF. The CDR3 DNA is TGTGCCAGCAGCTTAACATCGGGTCTAGCTTATGAGCAGTACTTC.

This clonotype appeared a few times. This chain links TRBV29-1 with TRBJ2-3; D tentatively fits TRBD1 or TRBD2 (7 bases each). Germline CDR1 is SQVTM and CDR2 is ANQGSEA. CDR3 length: 14 residues. Trimming took 7 bases from V and 5 from J, leaving 19 bases between them. The chain's CDR3 is CSAPGQGEGDTQYF. CDR3 bases: TGCAGCGCCCCAGGCCAGGGGGAGGGAGATACGCAGTATTTT.

This clonotype was seen a few times. This chain connects TRBV5-1 to TRBJ2-5, with a weak D call TRBD1 (5 bases). The CDR3 contains 17 residues. V dropped 0 bases and J dropped 1 base, with 16 bases sitting between them. The V gene's germline CDR1 is SGHRS and CDR2 YFSETQ. CDR3 sequence reads: CASSLARNSRAQETQYF. The CDR3 coding sequence is TGCGCCAGCAGCTTGGCGAGGAACTCCAGGGCCCAAGAGACCCAGTACTTC.

The V gene is TRBV12-3 or TRBV12-4, the J gene TRBJ2-5; D is ambiguous. The CDR3 has 16 residues. V lost 8 bases, J lost 5 bases, and 24 bases lay in between. The CDR3 coding sequence is TGTGCCAGCGGGTCAAGATCTAGTGTCTTTCCGGAGACCCAGTACTTC. Protein sequence: CASGSRSSVFPETQYF.

This clonotype was found a few times. The genes are TRBV6-2 or TRBV6-3 and TRBJ2-1, with TRBD2 matching over 7 bases. Germline trimming cut 3 bases from V and 7 bases from J; bases unmatched to any gene: 3. The CDR3 is 13 amino acids. The V gene's germline CDR1 is MNHEY and CDR2 SVGEGT. The chain's CDR3 is CASSYMGGNEQFF. The CDR3 DNA reads as TGTGCCAGCAGTTATATGGGGGGGAATGAGCAGTTCTTC.

The chain couples TRBV5-1 to TRBJ1-5; D gene uncertain. Looked up from germline, CDR1 is SGHRS and CDR2 is YFSETQ. The CDR3 totals 14 residues. Trimming removed 0 bases from V and 1 base from J, with 5 bases in between. CDR3 coding DNA: TGCGCCAGCAGCTTGGGGGAGAGCAATCAGCCCCAGCATTTT. Its protein product is CASSLGESNQPQHF.

V usage is TRBV18 and J usage is TRBJ2-7; D possibly corresponds to TRBD2 (6 bases). CDR1 and CDR2 from the germline V gene are KGHSH and LQKENI. The CDR3 totals 16 residues. Trimming pared 5 bases from V and 0 bases from J, leaving 17 bases between. CDR3 nucleotide sequence: TGTGCCAGCTCAGTCACTAACCTAGCGAGCTCCTACGAGCAGTACTTC. Translated: CASSVTNLASSYEQYF.

V and J are TRBV18 and TRBJ2-3; weak D call: TRBD1 (5 bases). The length of the CDR3 is 15 residues. Germline values: CDR1 KGHSH, CDR2 LQKENI. V dropped 2 bases and J dropped 3 bases, with 12 bases sitting between them. CDR3 residues: CASSPGQGWTDTQYF. CDR3 DNA sequence: TGTGCCAGCTCACCAGGCCAGGGTTGGACAGATACGCAGTATTTT.

The genes are TRBV20-1 and TRBJ1-2; TRBD1 matches 9 bases. This CDR3 is built from 14 residues. Trimming removed 3 bases from V and 8 bases from J; junction bases left unmatched: 10. CDR1 is DFQATT, CDR2 SNEGSKA, per germline (reference sequence). CDR3: CSASVTGGVRGYTF. The CDR3 region has the DNA TGCAGTGCTAGCGTCACAGGGGGCGTGAGAGGCTACACCTTC.